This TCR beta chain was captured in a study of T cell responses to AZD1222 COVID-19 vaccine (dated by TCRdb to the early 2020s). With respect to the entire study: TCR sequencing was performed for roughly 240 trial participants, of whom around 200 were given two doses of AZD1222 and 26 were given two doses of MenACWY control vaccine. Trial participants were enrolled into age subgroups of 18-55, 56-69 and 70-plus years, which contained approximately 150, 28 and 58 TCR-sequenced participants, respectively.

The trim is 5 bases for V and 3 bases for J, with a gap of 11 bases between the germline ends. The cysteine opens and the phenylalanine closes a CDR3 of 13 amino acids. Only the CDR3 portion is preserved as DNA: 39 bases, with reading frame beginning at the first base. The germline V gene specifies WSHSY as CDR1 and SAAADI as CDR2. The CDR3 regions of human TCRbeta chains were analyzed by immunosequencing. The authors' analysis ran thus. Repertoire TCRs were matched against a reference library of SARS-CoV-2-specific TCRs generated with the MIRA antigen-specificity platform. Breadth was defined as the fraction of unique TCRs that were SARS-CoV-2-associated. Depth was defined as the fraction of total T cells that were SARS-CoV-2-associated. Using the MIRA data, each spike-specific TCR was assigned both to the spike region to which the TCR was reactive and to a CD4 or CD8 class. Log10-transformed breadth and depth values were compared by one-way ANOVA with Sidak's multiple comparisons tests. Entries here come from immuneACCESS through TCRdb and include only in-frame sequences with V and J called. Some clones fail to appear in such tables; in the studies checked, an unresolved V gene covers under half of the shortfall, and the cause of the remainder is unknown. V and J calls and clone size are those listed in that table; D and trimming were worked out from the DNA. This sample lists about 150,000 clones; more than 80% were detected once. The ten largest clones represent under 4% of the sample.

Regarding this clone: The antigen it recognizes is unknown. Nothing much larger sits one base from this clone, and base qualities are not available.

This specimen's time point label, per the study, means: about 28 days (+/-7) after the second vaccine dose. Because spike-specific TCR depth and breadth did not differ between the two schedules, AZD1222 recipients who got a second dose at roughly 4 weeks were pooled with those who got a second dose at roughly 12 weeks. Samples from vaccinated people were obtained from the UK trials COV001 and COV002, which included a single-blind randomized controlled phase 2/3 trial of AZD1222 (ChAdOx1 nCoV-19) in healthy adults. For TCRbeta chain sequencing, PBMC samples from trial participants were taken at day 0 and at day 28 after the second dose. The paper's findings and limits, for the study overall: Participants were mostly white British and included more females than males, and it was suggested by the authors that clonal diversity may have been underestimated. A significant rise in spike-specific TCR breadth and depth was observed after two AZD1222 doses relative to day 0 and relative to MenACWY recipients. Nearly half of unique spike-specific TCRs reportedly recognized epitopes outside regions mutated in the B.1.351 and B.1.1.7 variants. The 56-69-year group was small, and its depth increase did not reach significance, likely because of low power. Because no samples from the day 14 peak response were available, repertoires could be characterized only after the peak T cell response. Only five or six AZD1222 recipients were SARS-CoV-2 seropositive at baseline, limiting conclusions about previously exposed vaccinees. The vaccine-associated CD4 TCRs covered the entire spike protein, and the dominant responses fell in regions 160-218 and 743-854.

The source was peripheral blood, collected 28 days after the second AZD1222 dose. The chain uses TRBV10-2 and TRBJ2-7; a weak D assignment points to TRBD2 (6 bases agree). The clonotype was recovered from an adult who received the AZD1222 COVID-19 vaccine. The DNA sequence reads TGCGCCAGCAGTATCGGGAGAAGCTACGAGCAGTACTTC. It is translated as CASSIGRSYEQYF.